Listed below are T cell receptor beta chains from one sample, sequenced in a study of blood T cell repertoires in COVID-19. Clones were read by immunoSEQ multiplex PCR, and TCRdb kept only the in-frame ones, dropping some. The sample shows some 130,000 clones, around four fifths of them seen only once. The sequenced material came from peripheral blood. The receptors were sampled from a man in his sixties who had recovered from COVID-19. The CDR3 runs from the conserved cysteine through the conserved F or W. D genes are given only for firm matches. The size of a clone is reported for some rows only, either as once, few or many, or as a class for expanded clones.

d_call j_call v_call clone_size cdr3_nt cdr3_aa
TRBD2 TRBJ2-3 TRBV14 - TGTGCCAGCAGCCAAGATGATATTGCGGGAGGAACAGATACGCAGTATTTT CASSQDDIAGGTDTQYF
- TRBJ2-7 TRBV11-3 - TGTGCCAGCAGCTTATCGAGGGCCTCCTACGAGCAGTACTTC CASSLSRASYEQYF
TRBD1 TRBJ2-5 TRBV28 few TGTGCCAGCAGTTTACGGACAGGGAACCAAGAGACCCAGTACTTC CASSLRTGNQETQYF
TRBD2 TRBJ2-2 TRBV14 - TGTGCCAGCAGCCAAGAAACTAGCGGGGTCCCAGGAGCCGGGGAGCTGTTTTTT CASSQETSGVPGAGELFF
TRBD1 TRBJ2-7 TRBV9 - TGTGCCAGCAGCCCAGGGGGCTGGGACGAGCAGTACTTC CASSPGGWDEQYF
TRBD1 TRBJ2-7 TRBV29-1 - TGCAGCGCTCGGGACAGATCCTACGAGCAGTACTTC CSARDRSYEQYF
TRBD2 TRBJ2-3 TRBV7-9 - TGTGCCAGCAGCTGGAGTAGCGGGCAGGATGGCACAGATACGCAGTATTTT CASSWSSGQDGTDTQYF
TRBD2 TRBJ2-7 TRBV5-1 - TGCGCCAGCAGCTTACGGGAGGGTTCCTCCTACGAGCAGTACTTC CASSLREGSSYEQYF
TRBD1 TRBJ2-3 TRBV6-4 many TGTGCCAGCAGTGATGGGACAGGCACAGATACGCAGTATTTT CASSDGTGTDTQYF
TRBD1 TRBJ1-5 TRBV28 - TGTGCCAGCAGTCCAAGGACAGGCCTCAATCAGCCCCAGCATTTT CASSPRTGLNQPQHF
- TRBJ1-5 TRBV11-2 - TGTGCCAGCAGCTTAGGGGGTTCGGGGGGCGACCGGCCCCAGCATTTT CASSLGGSGGDRPQHF
- TRBJ2-3 TRBV7-6 few TGTGCCAGCAGTCCCGGACAGCAAACCCTCACAGATACGCAGTATTTT CASSPGQQTLTDTQYF
TRBD1 TRBJ2-7 TRBV18 - TGTGCCAGCTCTCGACAGGGGGGAAACGAGCAGTACTTC CASSRQGGNEQYF
TRBD2 TRBJ2-1 TRBV4-1 - TGCGCCAGCAGCCATGGTCTACTAGCGGGAGGGCCGAATGAGCAGTTCTTC CASSHGLLAGGPNEQFF
TRBD2 TRBJ2-5 TRBV28 once TGTGCCAGCAGTAGACGAGCGGGAGCGGAGACCCAGTACTTC CASSRRAGAETQYF
- TRBJ2-2 TRBV11-1 - TGTGCCAGCAGCCTACAGGGCACCGGGGAGCTGTTTTTT CASSLQGTGELFF
TRBD1 TRBJ1-1 TRBV30 - TGTGCCTGGAGCCAGGGGGGAGGAGCTTTCTTT CAWSQGGGAFF
- TRBJ2-2 TRBV19 - TGTGCCAGTAGTATTCAGGGGAACACCGGGGAGCTGTTTTTT CASSIQGNTGELFF
TRBD1 TRBJ2-2 TRBV19 - TGTGCCAGTAGGGGACAGGGCTCGAACACCGGGGAGCTGTTTTTT CASRGQGSNTGELFF
TRBD2 TRBJ2-2 TRBV4-3 - TGCGCCAGCAGCCAAGGGACTAGCGGGGGAAGCTCCGGGGAGCTGTTTTTT CASSQGTSGGSSGELFF
TRBD2 TRBJ2-1 TRBV28 - TGTGCCAGTCTAGCGGGGGCCTACAATGAGCAGTTCTTC CASLAGAYNEQFF
- TRBJ2-3 TRBV12-3/TRBV12-4 - TGTGCCAGCGGGGGGGCCCGAACAGATACGCAGTATTTT CASGGARTDTQYF
- TRBJ1-4 TRBV12-3/TRBV12-4 - TGTGCCAGCAGCCTCACGGGAGGTGAAAAACTGTTTTTT CASSLTGGEKLFF
TRBD1 TRBJ1-2 TRBV6-6 - TGTGCCAGCAGTCCGGAACAGGGGGCGGTAAGATGGAACTATGGCTACACCTTC CASSPEQGAVRWNYGYTF
- TRBJ1-5 TRBV29-1 - TGCAGCGTTGTTCTTTATGGTGGAGGCAATCAGCCCCAGCATTTT CSVVLYGGGNQPQHF
- TRBJ2-5 TRBV6-5 once TGTGCCAGCAGTTACTCGAGTCGCGGGACCCAGTACTTC CASSYSSRGTQYF
TRBD1 TRBJ2-4 TRBV28 - TGTGCCAGCAGCGACCGACAGGGGGCTGACATTCAGTACTTC CASSDRQGADIQYF
- TRBJ2-7 TRBV6-5 once TGTGCCAGCAGTTACTTAGGGGGAGGGCACGAGCAGTACTTC CASSYLGGGHEQYF
TRBD2 TRBJ2-7 TRBV11-2 - TGTGCCAGCAGCCTTAGCGGGGGTCCCTACGAGCAGTACTTC CASSLSGGPYEQYF
TRBD2 TRBJ2-3 TRBV5-1 - TGCGCCAGCAGCTTCGGGAGCGGGGGCCGTAGCACAGATACGCAGTATTTT CASSFGSGGRSTDTQYF
- TRBJ2-5 TRBV19 - TGTGCCAGTAGTACCGGCGGGGCCTTTCGAGAGACCCAGTACTTC CASSTGGAFRETQYF
- TRBJ1-3 TRBV19 - TGTGCCAGTAGTATTTCGTGGGGGACTTCTGGAAACACCATATATTTT CASSISWGTSGNTIYF
TRBD2 TRBJ2-5 TRBV4-1 - TGCGCCACTAGGGTAGTAGCGGGAGCCCAAGAGACCCAGTACTTC CATRVVAGAQETQYF
TRBD2 TRBJ2-5 TRBV7-8 - TGTGCCAGCAGCTTAGTAAGACTAGCGGGGGGTGGAGAGACCCAGTACTTC CASSLVRLAGGGETQYF
- TRBJ2-7 TRBV7-2 - TGTGCCAGCAGCATAGACAGGTCTTCCTACGAGCAGTACTTC CASSIDRSSYEQYF
- TRBJ1-2 TRBV28 - TGTGCCACACACGACAGACTTCACTATGGCTACACCTTC CATHDRLHYGYTF
TRBD1 TRBJ1-4 TRBV2 - TGTGCCAGCAGAGCAACAGGGGGGGGTGAAAAACTGTTTTTT CASRATGGGEKLFF
- TRBJ2-3 TRBV28 - TGTGCCAGCAGTTTATCCGGGACAGATACGCAGTATTTT CASSLSGTDTQYF
TRBD2 TRBJ2-7 TRBV7-2 - TGTGCCAGCAGCTTACAGGGCGGGAGGACCTACGAGCAGTACTTC CASSLQGGRTYEQYF
- TRBJ1-1 TRBV24-1 - TGTGCCACCAGGGCAGTACCCCACACTGAAGCTTTCTTT CATRAVPHTEAFF
- TRBJ1-4 TRBV3-1/TRBV3-2 - TGTGCCAGCACCCGGCGGCCCCAGGGTGAAAAACTGTTTTTT CASTRRPQGEKLFF
- TRBJ1-2 TRBV2 - TGTGCCAGCAGTTCGACAGTAACGGCCTATGGCTACACCTTC CASSSTVTAYGYTF
- TRBJ2-5 TRBV3-1/TRBV3-2 - TGTGCCAGCAGCCAAGCTGATTGGGGAGTTGAGACCCAGTACTTC CASSQADWGVETQYF
TRBD1 TRBJ1-2 TRBV2 - TGTGCCAGCACACAGGGGACAAGGAATGGCTACACCTTC CASTQGTRNGYTF
TRBD2 TRBJ2-2 TRBV7-3 - TGTGCCAGCAGCGCTCGGACTAGCGGGGCTAACGGGGAGCTGTTTTTT CASSARTSGANGELFF
- TRBJ2-3 TRBV9 - TGTGCCAGCAGCGGCCCGGGTATCACAGATACGCAGTATTTT CASSGPGITDTQYF
- TRBJ2-7 TRBV14 - TGTGCCAGCAGCCAGGCGGGACCCTACGAGCAGTACTTC CASSQAGPYEQYF
TRBD2 TRBJ2-1 TRBV15 - TGTGCCACCAGCAGAGACAGCGGGGAGCACAATGAGCAGTTCTTC CATSRDSGEHNEQFF
- TRBJ2-2 TRBV12-3/TRBV12-4 few TGTGCCAGCAGTTTCCAGCGCACCGGGGAGCTGTTTTTT CASSFQRTGELFF
TRBD2 TRBJ2-1 TRBV5-4 - TGTGCCAGCAGCTTCCTTGCGGGGGTCCGAGACTACAATGAGCAGTTCTTC CASSFLAGVRDYNEQFF
- TRBJ1-6 TRBV6-6 - TGTGCCAGCAGTTCAGGGTTACGGTCACCCCTCCACTTT CASSSGLRSPLHF
- TRBJ2-5 TRBV5-1 - TGCGCCAGCAGCTGGGGACCGGGACTTCAAGAGACCCAGTACTTC CASSWGPGLQETQYF
TRBD1 TRBJ1-3 TRBV6-5 - TGTGCCAGCAGTTACTCGAGGACAGGCTCTGGAAACACCATATATTTT CASSYSRTGSGNTIYF
TRBD1 TRBJ1-2 TRBV3-1/TRBV3-2 - TGTGCCAGCAGCCGTCGGCCCAATCCGGGACAGGACTATGGCTACACCTTC CASSRRPNPGQDYGYTF
- TRBJ2-3 TRBV11-2 - TGTGCCAGCAGTCGCTCCAGTCCTAGCACAGATACGCAGTATTTT CASSRSSPSTDTQYF
- TRBJ2-7 TRBV21-1 few TGTGCCAGCAGCCAAAAAAAACGGCGGGAGGATTCCTACGAGCAGTACTTC CASSQKKRREDSYEQYF
TRBD2 TRBJ2-7 TRBV7-2 once TGTGCCAGCAGCTCGGGGGGAGGAGGGAGCTACGAGCAGTACTTC CASSSGGGGSYEQYF
- TRBJ2-3 TRBV7-9 few TGTGCCAGCAGCCGGACTGGCGCCGCGGATACGCAGTATTTT CASSRTGAADTQYF